This T cell receptor (beta chain) originates from a study of blood T cell repertoires in COVID-19. The wider study: Spain, Italy and the United States supplied samples that represented acute and convalescent COVID-19.

Some clones are missing from TCRdb's copy, which holds only in-frame ones; the method was immunoSEQ multiplex PCR. Among about 50,000 clones, approximately 82% were seen once, and the ten largest hold under 6.5%. Participants came from around 25 US areas, aged roughly 18 to 89 years. Which cohort a participant joined came from the clinical history participants gave. This CDR3 contains 15 residues. In germline, CDR1 is MRHNA, CDR2 SNTAGT. The ends lost 4 bases at V and 2 bases at J; junction bases unmatched: 5. This chain joins TRBV6-4 and TRBJ1-5; TRBD1 matches at 7 bases. Sequenced sample: PBMCs or T cells enriched from blood (not recorded which). The receptor was derived from a woman between 45 and 65 years old with acute COVID-19. The chain's CDR3 is CASSAQGGGNQPQHF. The CDR3 DNA sequence: TGTGCCAGCAGTGCTCAGGGGGGCGGCAATCAGCCCCAGCATTTT.